A selection of T cell receptor beta chains follows, all from one sample in a study of blood T cell repertoires in COVID-19. The protocol was immunoSEQ multiplex PCR, while the TCRdb copy is restricted to in-frame clones and leaves out a portion. Found here are approximately 74,000 clones, approximately 90% of them singletons; the top ten hold 4.5% to 5.5%. Sequencing used peripheral blood. These receptor sequences come from a woman in her fifties or sixties with active COVID-19. CDR3s include the opening cysteine and the closing phenylalanine or tryptophan. A D gene is named only where the DNA matches it firmly. The size entry is marked missing in some rows and otherwise reads once, few, many or a size class.

cdr3_aa: CASSVGVGRTYEQYF
cdr3_nt: TGTGCCAGCAGCGTAGGAGTAGGACGGACTTACGAGCAGTACTTC
v_call: TRBV9
j_call: TRBJ2-7
d_call: -
clone_size: -
cdr3_length: 15

cdr3_aa: CASMYYEQYF
cdr3_nt: TGTGCCAGTATGTACTACGAGCAGTACTTC
v_call: TRBV19
j_call: TRBJ2-7
d_call: -
clone_size: -
cdr3_length: 10

cdr3_aa: CASSVDRVNSPLHF
cdr3_nt: TGTGCCAGCAGCGTGGACAGGGTCAATTCACCCCTCCACTTT
v_call: TRBV2
j_call: TRBJ1-6
d_call: TRBD1
clone_size: -
cdr3_length: 14

cdr3_aa: CASSSLYEQYF
cdr3_nt: TGTGCCAGCAGCTCCCTCTACGAGCAGTACTTC
v_call: TRBV7-9
j_call: TRBJ2-7
d_call: -
clone_size: -
cdr3_length: 11

cdr3_aa: CASSFTGYISPLHF
cdr3_nt: TGTGCCAGCAGTTTTACGGGGTACATTTCACCCCTCCACTTT
v_call: TRBV28
j_call: TRBJ1-6
d_call: -
clone_size: -
cdr3_length: 14

cdr3_aa: CASSFPSTDTQYF
cdr3_nt: TGTGCCAGCAGCTTTCCTAGCACAGATACGCAGTATTTT
v_call: TRBV7-9
j_call: TRBJ2-3
d_call: -
clone_size: -
cdr3_length: 13

cdr3_aa: CASSLSRGSSYNEQFF
cdr3_nt: TGCGCCAGCAGCTTGTCCCGCGGGAGCTCCTACAATGAGCAGTTCTTC
v_call: TRBV5-1
j_call: TRBJ2-1
d_call: TRBD2
clone_size: few
cdr3_length: 16

cdr3_aa: CASSTRQGTEAFF
cdr3_nt: TGCGCCAGCAGCACCAGACAGGGGACTGAAGCTTTCTTT
v_call: TRBV5-1
j_call: TRBJ1-1
d_call: TRBD1
clone_size: -
cdr3_length: 13

cdr3_aa: CASSSYRQAPEAFF
cdr3_nt: TGTGCCAGCAGCTCCTACAGACAGGCACCAGAAGCTTTCTTT
v_call: TRBV3-1/TRBV3-2
j_call: TRBJ1-1
d_call: -
clone_size: -
cdr3_length: 14

cdr3_aa: CASSGRTGASSSTDTQYF
cdr3_nt: TGTGCCAGCAGTGGACGTACAGGGGCTTCTTCTAGCACAGATACGCAGTATTTT
v_call: TRBV6-1
j_call: TRBJ2-3
d_call: TRBD1
clone_size: once
cdr3_length: 18

cdr3_aa: CSPDQDGRGAEAFF
cdr3_nt: TGCAGCCCCGACCAAGACGGCCGAGGCGCTGAAGCTTTCTTT
v_call: TRBV29-1
j_call: TRBJ1-1
d_call: -
clone_size: once
cdr3_length: 14

cdr3_aa: CSVAKGQMTGVGNTGELFF
cdr3_nt: TGCAGCGTAGCAAAGGGACAGATGACAGGGGTAGGGAACACCGGGGAGCTGTTTTTT
v_call: TRBV29-1
j_call: TRBJ2-2
d_call: TRBD1
clone_size: once
cdr3_length: 19

cdr3_aa: CAWGERDIQYF
cdr3_nt: TGTGCCTGGGGGGAGCGGGACATTCAGTACTTC
v_call: TRBV30
j_call: TRBJ2-4
d_call: -
clone_size: -
cdr3_length: 11

cdr3_aa: CASSQAPQGGQGGNTIYF
cdr3_nt: TGTGCCAGCAGCCAGGCCCCCCAGGGCGGCCAGGGAGGAAACACCATATATTTT
v_call: TRBV9
j_call: TRBJ1-3
d_call: -
clone_size: -
cdr3_length: 18

cdr3_aa: CARRQGNTEAFF
cdr3_nt: TGTGCCAGGAGACAGGGGAACACTGAAGCTTTCTTT
v_call: TRBV28
j_call: TRBJ1-1
d_call: TRBD1
clone_size: -
cdr3_length: 12

cdr3_aa: CASSSRGVYEQYF
cdr3_nt: TGTGCCAGCAGCTCCCGGGGGGTCTACGAGCAGTACTTC
v_call: TRBV5-6
j_call: TRBJ2-7
d_call: TRBD2
clone_size: -
cdr3_length: 13

cdr3_aa: CASSEWRQGRQYSNQPQHF
cdr3_nt: TGTGCCAGCAGTGAATGGCGACAGGGGCGACAATATAGCAATCAGCCCCAGCATTTT
v_call: TRBV6-1
j_call: TRBJ1-5
d_call: TRBD1
clone_size: -
cdr3_length: 19

cdr3_aa: CASRADRNEKLFF
cdr3_nt: TGTGCCAGCAGAGCCGACAGGAATGAAAAACTGTTTTTT
v_call: TRBV6-5
j_call: TRBJ1-4
d_call: -
clone_size: -
cdr3_length: 13

cdr3_aa: CASSLDLALADTDTQYF
cdr3_nt: TGTGCCAGCAGCTTGGATTTAGCGCTAGCGGATACAGATACGCAGTATTTT
v_call: TRBV5-4
j_call: TRBJ2-3
d_call: TRBD2
clone_size: -
cdr3_length: 17

cdr3_aa: CASSLVSVLPTEAFF
cdr3_nt: TGCGCCAGCAGCTTGGTTTCGGTCCTCCCGACTGAAGCTTTCTTT
v_call: TRBV5-1
j_call: TRBJ1-1
d_call: -
clone_size: -
cdr3_length: 15

cdr3_aa: CASSLYSLAGRTGELFF
cdr3_nt: TGTGCCAGCAGTTTATATAGCCTAGCAGGTCGGACCGGGGAGCTGTTTTTT
v_call: TRBV27
j_call: TRBJ2-2
d_call: -
clone_size: -
cdr3_length: 17

cdr3_aa: CASSLEPRTEAFF
cdr3_nt: TGTGCCAGCAGCTTAGAACCGAGGACTGAAGCTTTCTTT
v_call: TRBV7-8
j_call: TRBJ1-1
d_call: -
clone_size: -
cdr3_length: 13

cdr3_aa: CASSADKNTEAFF
cdr3_nt: TGTGCCAGCTCAGCGGATAAGAACACTGAAGCTTTCTTT
v_call: TRBV18
j_call: TRBJ1-1
d_call: -
clone_size: -
cdr3_length: 13

cdr3_aa: CASSRERSSGNTIYF
cdr3_nt: TGTGCCAGCAGCCGGGAGCGTAGCTCTGGAAACACCATATATTTT
v_call: TRBV28
j_call: TRBJ1-3
d_call: -
clone_size: -
cdr3_length: 15

cdr3_aa: CATSREGTGGHEQYF
cdr3_nt: TGTGCCACCAGCAGAGAGGGGACAGGCGGCCACGAGCAGTACTTC
v_call: TRBV15
j_call: TRBJ2-7
d_call: TRBD1
clone_size: -
cdr3_length: 15

cdr3_aa: CASSFSGSGNTGELFF
cdr3_nt: TGTGCCAGCAGCTTTTCCGGGAGCGGAAACACCGGGGAGCTGTTTTTT
v_call: TRBV5-6
j_call: TRBJ2-2
d_call: -
clone_size: -
cdr3_length: 16

cdr3_aa: CASRGSGRDTYNEQFF
cdr3_nt: TGCGCCAGCAGGGGAAGCGGGAGGGACACCTACAATGAGCAGTTCTTC
v_call: TRBV5-1
j_call: TRBJ2-1
d_call: TRBD2
clone_size: -
cdr3_length: 16

cdr3_aa: CASSAGLAHSYNEQFF
cdr3_nt: TGTGCCAGCAGCGCGGGACTAGCGCACTCCTACAATGAGCAGTTCTTC
v_call: TRBV9
j_call: TRBJ2-1
d_call: TRBD2
clone_size: -
cdr3_length: 16

cdr3_aa: CASSYNRGHEQYF
cdr3_nt: TGTGCCAGCAGTTACAACAGGGGCCACGAGCAGTACTTC
v_call: TRBV6-2/TRBV6-3
j_call: TRBJ2-7
d_call: TRBD1
clone_size: once
cdr3_length: 13

cdr3_aa: CASSLYPGQGTDTQYF
cdr3_nt: TGTGCCAGCAGCTTGTATCCGGGACAGGGGACAGATACGCAGTATTTT
v_call: TRBV5-4
j_call: TRBJ2-3
d_call: TRBD1
clone_size: -
cdr3_length: 16

cdr3_aa: CASRPGLLTDTQYF
cdr3_nt: TGTGCCAGCAGACCCGGACTGCTCACAGATACGCAGTATTTT
v_call: TRBV6-5
j_call: TRBJ2-3
d_call: -
clone_size: -
cdr3_length: 14

cdr3_aa: CASKARSGTPDTQYF
cdr3_nt: TGTGCCAGTAAGGCGCGATCGGGAACCCCAGATACGCAGTATTTT
v_call: TRBV19
j_call: TRBJ2-3
d_call: -
clone_size: once
cdr3_length: 15

cdr3_aa: CASSQDPGLAGTSTQYF
cdr3_nt: TGTGCCAGCAGCCAAGACCCGGGACTAGCGGGAACTTCTACGCAGTATTTT
v_call: TRBV3-1/TRBV3-2
j_call: TRBJ2-3
d_call: TRBD2
clone_size: -
cdr3_length: 17

cdr3_aa: CAWSGGGHQPQHF
cdr3_nt: TGTGCCTGGAGTGGAGGGGGCCATCAGCCCCAGCATTTT
v_call: TRBV30
j_call: TRBJ1-5
d_call: TRBD1
clone_size: -
cdr3_length: 13

cdr3_aa: CASSVVHLTGTEAFF
cdr3_nt: TGTGCCAGCAGCGTAGTCCACCTCACAGGGACTGAAGCTTTCTTT
v_call: TRBV9
j_call: TRBJ1-1
d_call: -
clone_size: -
cdr3_length: 15

cdr3_aa: CASSDRGRGTGELFF
cdr3_nt: TGTGCCAGCAGTGACCGGGGTCGTGGGACCGGGGAGCTGTTTTTT
v_call: TRBV2
j_call: TRBJ2-2
d_call: -
clone_size: -
cdr3_length: 15

cdr3_aa: CASRLKQGNNYGYTF
cdr3_nt: TGTGCCAGCAGGTTGAAACAGGGGAATAACTATGGCTACACCTTC
v_call: TRBV6-5
j_call: TRBJ1-2
d_call: TRBD1
clone_size: -
cdr3_length: 15

cdr3_aa: CASRPGQGFRQPQHF
cdr3_nt: TGTGCCAGCAGACCGGGACAGGGGTTTAGGCAGCCCCAGCATTTT
v_call: TRBV6-5
j_call: TRBJ1-5
d_call: TRBD1
clone_size: -
cdr3_length: 15

cdr3_aa: CASSPSDRADQPQHF
cdr3_nt: TGTGCCAGCAGTCCCTCGGACAGGGCGGATCAGCCCCAGCATTTT
v_call: TRBV28
j_call: TRBJ1-5
d_call: TRBD1
clone_size: -
cdr3_length: 15

cdr3_aa: CASSEGLAGTSTDTQYF
cdr3_nt: TGCGCCAGCAGTGAGGGATTAGCGGGGACTAGCACAGATACGCAGTATTTT
v_call: TRBV10-1
j_call: TRBJ2-3
d_call: TRBD2
clone_size: -
cdr3_length: 17

cdr3_aa: CASSSTGFSPLHF
cdr3_nt: TGCGCCAGCAGCTCAACTGGTTTTTCACCCCTCCACTTT
v_call: TRBV5-1
j_call: TRBJ1-6
d_call: -
clone_size: -
cdr3_length: 13

cdr3_aa: CASSGQSNSPLHF
cdr3_nt: TGTGCCAGCAGCGGACAGTCCAATTCACCCCTCCACTTT
v_call: TRBV6-5
j_call: TRBJ1-6
d_call: -
clone_size: -
cdr3_length: 13

cdr3_aa: CASSSLQGVLWNEQFF
cdr3_nt: TGTGCCAGCTCATCCTTGCAGGGGGTTCTATGGAATGAGCAGTTCTTC
v_call: TRBV18
j_call: TRBJ2-1
d_call: TRBD1
clone_size: -
cdr3_length: 16

cdr3_aa: CASSLTGGDTGELFF
cdr3_nt: TGCGCCAGCAGCTTGACAGGGGGGGACACCGGGGAGCTGTTTTTT
v_call: TRBV5-1
j_call: TRBJ2-2
d_call: -
clone_size: -
cdr3_length: 15

cdr3_aa: CASSYRSAQNIQYF
cdr3_nt: TGTGCCAGCAGCTACAGGAGTGCCCAAAACATTCAGTACTTC
v_call: TRBV5-6
j_call: TRBJ2-4
d_call: -
clone_size: -
cdr3_length: 14